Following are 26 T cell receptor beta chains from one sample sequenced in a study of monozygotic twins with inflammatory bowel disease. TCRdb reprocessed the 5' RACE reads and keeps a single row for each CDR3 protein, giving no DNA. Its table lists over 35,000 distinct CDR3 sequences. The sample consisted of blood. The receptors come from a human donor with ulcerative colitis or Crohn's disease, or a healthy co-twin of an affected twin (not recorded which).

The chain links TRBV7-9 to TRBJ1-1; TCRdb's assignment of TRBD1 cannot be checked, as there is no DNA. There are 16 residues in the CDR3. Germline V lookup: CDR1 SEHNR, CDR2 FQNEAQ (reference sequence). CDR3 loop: CASSLMGGELNTEAFF.

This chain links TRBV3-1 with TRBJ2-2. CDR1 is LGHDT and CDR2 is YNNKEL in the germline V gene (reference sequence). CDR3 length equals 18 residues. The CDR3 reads CASSQDSRRLASPGELFF.

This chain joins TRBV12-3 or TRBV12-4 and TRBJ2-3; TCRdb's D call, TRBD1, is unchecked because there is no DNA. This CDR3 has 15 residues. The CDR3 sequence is CASSQAGGRPDTQYF.

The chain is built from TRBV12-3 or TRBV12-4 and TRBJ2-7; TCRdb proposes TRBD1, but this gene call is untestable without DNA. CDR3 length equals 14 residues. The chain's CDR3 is CASSLNRGAYEQYF.

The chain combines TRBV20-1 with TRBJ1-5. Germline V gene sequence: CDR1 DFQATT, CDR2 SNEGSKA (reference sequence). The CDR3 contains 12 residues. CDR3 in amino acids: CSATHSNQPQHF.

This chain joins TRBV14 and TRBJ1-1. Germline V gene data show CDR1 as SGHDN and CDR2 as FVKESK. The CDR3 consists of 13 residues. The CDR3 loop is CASSQDRRTEAFF.

CDR3 protein: CASSVSGQEIYEQYF. V gene TRBV5-5 combines with J gene TRBJ2-7; TCRdb's assignment of TRBD1 cannot be checked, as there is no DNA. Germline V gives CDR1 SGHKS, CDR2 YYEKEE (reference sequence). The CDR3 totals 15 residues.

The CDR3 protein is CASSLFSAAQETQYF. This rearrangement joins TRBV7-9 to TRBJ2-5. Germline V gene lookup returns CDR1 SEHNR and CDR2 FQNEAQ (reference sequence). There are 15 residues in the CDR3. Variable domain in full (rest from reference TRBV7-9 and TRBJ2-5): DTGVSQNPRHKITKRGQNVTFRCDPISEHNRLYWYRQTLGQGPEFLTYFQNEAQLEKSRLLSDRFSAERPKGSFSTLEIQRTEQGDSAMYLCASSLFSAAQETQYFGPGTRLLVL.

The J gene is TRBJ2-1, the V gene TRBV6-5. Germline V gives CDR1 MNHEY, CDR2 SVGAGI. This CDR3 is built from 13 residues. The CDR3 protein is CASRVPSGHEQFF.

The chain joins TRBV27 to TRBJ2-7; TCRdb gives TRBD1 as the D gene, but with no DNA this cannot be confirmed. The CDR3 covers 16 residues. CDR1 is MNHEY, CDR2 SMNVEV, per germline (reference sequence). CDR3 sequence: CASSSIRQDNSPAQYF.

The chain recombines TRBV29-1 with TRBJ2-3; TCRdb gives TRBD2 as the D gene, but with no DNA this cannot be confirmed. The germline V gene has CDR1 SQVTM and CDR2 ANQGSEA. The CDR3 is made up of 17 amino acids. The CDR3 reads CSVPESSGSWVTDTQYF.

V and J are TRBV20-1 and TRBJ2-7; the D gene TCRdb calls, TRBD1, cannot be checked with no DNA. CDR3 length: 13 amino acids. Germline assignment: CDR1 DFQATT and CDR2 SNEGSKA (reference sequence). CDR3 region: CSQQGGEPYEQYF.

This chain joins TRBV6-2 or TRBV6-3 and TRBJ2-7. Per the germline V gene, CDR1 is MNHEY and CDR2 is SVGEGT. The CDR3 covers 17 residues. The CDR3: CASSYSGVGAYLYEQYF.

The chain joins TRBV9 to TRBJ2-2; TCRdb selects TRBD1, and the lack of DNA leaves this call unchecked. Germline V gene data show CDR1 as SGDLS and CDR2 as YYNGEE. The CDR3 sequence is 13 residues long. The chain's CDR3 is CASSVFPSGELFF.

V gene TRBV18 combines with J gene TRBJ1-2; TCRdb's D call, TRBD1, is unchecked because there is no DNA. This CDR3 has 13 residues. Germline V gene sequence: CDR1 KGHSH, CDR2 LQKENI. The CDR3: CASSPPQGAGYTF.

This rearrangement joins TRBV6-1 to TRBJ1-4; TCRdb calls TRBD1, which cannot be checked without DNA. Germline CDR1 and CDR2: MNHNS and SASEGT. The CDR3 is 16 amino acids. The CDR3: CASCPGQGAPREKLFF.

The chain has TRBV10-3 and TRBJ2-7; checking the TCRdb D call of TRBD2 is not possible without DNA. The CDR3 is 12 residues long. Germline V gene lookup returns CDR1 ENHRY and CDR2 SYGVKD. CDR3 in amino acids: CAIRGGGYEQYF.

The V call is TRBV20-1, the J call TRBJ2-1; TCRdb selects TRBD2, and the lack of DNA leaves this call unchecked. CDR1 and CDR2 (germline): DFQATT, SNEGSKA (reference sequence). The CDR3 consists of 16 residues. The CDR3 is CSARDFGPRRYNEQFF.

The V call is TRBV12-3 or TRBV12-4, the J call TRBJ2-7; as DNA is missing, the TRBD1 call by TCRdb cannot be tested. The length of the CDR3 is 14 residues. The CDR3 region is CASSLTGETYEQYF.

CDR3 region: CASSLSGEMAEAFF. This chain uses TRBV7-9 with TRBJ1-1. CDR3 length: 14 amino acids. Germline V gene data show CDR1 as SEHNR and CDR2 as FQNEAQ (reference sequence).

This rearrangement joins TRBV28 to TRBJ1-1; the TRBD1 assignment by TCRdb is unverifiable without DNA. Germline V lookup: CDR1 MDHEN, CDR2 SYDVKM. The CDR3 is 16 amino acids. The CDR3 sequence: CASSLGGAGGPTEAFF.

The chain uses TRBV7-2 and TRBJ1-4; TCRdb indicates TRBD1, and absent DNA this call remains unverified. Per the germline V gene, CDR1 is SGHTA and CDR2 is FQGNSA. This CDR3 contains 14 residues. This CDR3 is CASSLQGLGEKLFF.

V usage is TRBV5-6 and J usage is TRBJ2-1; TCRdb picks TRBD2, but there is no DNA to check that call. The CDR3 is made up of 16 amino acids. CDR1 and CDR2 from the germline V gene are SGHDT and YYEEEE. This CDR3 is CASSPGRLAGDNEQFF.

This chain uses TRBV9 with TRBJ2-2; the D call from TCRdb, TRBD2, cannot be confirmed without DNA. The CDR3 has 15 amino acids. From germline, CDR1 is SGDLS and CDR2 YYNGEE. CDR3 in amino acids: CASSVVSSSPGELFF. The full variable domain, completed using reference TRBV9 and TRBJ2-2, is DSGVTQTPKHLITATGQRVTLRCSPRSGDLSVYWYQQSLDQGLQFLIQYYNGEERAKGNILERFSAQQFPDLHSELNLSSLELGDSALYFCASSVVSSSPGELFFGEGSRLTVL.

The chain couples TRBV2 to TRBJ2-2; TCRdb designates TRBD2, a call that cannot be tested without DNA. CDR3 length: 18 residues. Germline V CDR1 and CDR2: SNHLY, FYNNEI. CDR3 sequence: CASSVVLGSGRRTGELFF.

CDR3 amino acids: CASSPEAGELFF. The chain employs TRBV7-3 and TRBJ2-2; TCRdb calls TRBD2, which cannot be checked without DNA. Per germline, CDR1 SGHTA and CDR2 FQGTGA. CDR3 length: 12 residues.